The sequence of this TCR beta chain was determined in a study of read filtering for tumor transcriptome and immune sequencing. At the level of the study: Whole-transcriptome libraries were prepared after DNase treatment.

There are many counts of this clonotype. What it binds is unknown. The germline V gene has CDR1 MNHNY and CDR2 SVGAGI (reference sequence). The ends were cut back, 0 bases at V and 2 bases at J, with 11 bases in the middle. The CDR3 is 15 amino acids. Points from the study as a whole: Single-read clonotypes: about 81.9% of IR-seq clonotypes (about 3.5% of reads), 74.6% of RNA-seq clonotypes (approximately 45% of reads). Correlation between methods rose after single-read clonotypes were removed. Compared with RNA-seq, IR-seq gave much higher clonotype depth and reliability.

From approximately 430 ng of RNA, a library with molecular barcoded alpha/delta and beta/gamma adaptors was made. MiXCR was run by TCRdb on the reads, yielding one entry per CDR3 protein. The profile covers over 45,000 distinct CDR3 sequences, with approximately 19% appearing a single time and approximately 40% taken by the ten largest. The sample consisted of a population of CD138-negative cells sorted from bone marrow. V and J are TRBV6-6 and TRBJ2-7; D possibly uses TRBD1 or TRBD2 (5 bases each). The receptor was derived from a donor over 35 with multiple myeloma. The CDR3 DNA reads as TGTGCCAGCAGTTACTCTCAGGGAGCCACCTACGAGCAGTACTTC. Translation: CASSYSQGATYEQYF.